A selection of T cell receptor beta chains follows, all from one sample in a study of cytomegalovirus exposure and HLA in healthy donors. The protocol was immunoSEQ multiplex PCR, while the TCRdb copy is restricted to in-frame clones and leaves out a portion. The data show under 150,000 clones, with 81% seen just once and more than 1.5% held by the top ten. The material sequenced was PBMCs. The receptors here all came from a man aged 18 to 29 in good health and CMV-seronegative. The CDR3 runs from the conserved cysteine through the conserved F or W.

CDR3aa,len,j_gene,v_gene
CASSQGRGQYTGELFF,16,TRBJ2-2,TRBV4-3
CASKEGANYGYTF,13,TRBJ1-2,TRBV19
CASNQPGRGPNTGELFF,17,TRBJ2-2,TRBV27
CASSSFSGAETQYF,14,TRBJ2-5,TRBV5-6
CSVTERDRGNHGYTF,15,TRBJ1-2,TRBV29-1
CASSSDRVVYNEQFF,15,TRBJ2-1,TRBV13
CASSETGGITGELFF,15,TRBJ2-2,TRBV7-3
CASSLGLASTDTQYF,15,TRBJ2-3,TRBV7-6
CASSYSGGNYGYTF,14,TRBJ1-2,TRBV6-5
CASSWTLSYEQYF,13,TRBJ2-7,TRBV7-2
CASSFQRGLETQYF,14,TRBJ2-5,TRBV5-1
CASSPLSQANTGELFF,16,TRBJ2-2,TRBV18